Reported below is one T cell receptor beta chain. Measured with immunoSEQ multiplex PCR; TCRdb has only the in-frame clones, and not every one. The table lists over 120,000 clones, about 87% of them singletons, with 35% to 50% in the top ten. The data belong to a study of blood T cell repertoires in COVID-19. V lost 5 bases to trimming and J lost 3 bases; unmatched junction nucleotides: 3. The CDR3 loop spans 13 amino acids. Germline CDR1 and CDR2: LNHDA and SQIVND (reference sequence). The V call is TRBV19, the J call TRBJ1-1; 7 bases align to TRBD1. Specimen: peripheral blood. This receptor was obtained from a human donor in a cohort sampled during active COVID-19. The CDR3 DNA follows: TGTGCCAGTAGTGCCAGGGGGTACACTGAAGCTTTCTTT. It specifies CASSARGYTEAFF.